The source of this T cell receptor (beta chain) is a study of shared clonotypes between healthy human individuals (dated by TCRdb to 2019 to 2021). The study in broad terms: The cohort comprised a couple of women and a few men aged 18 to 49 years. Per donor, three plates each were used for CD4 naive and CD4 memory, two for CD8 naive, and one for CD8 memory. To estimate repertoire size and how much clonotype sharing occurs between individuals, the study deeply sequenced the blood TCR repertoires of roughly 5 healthy adults. Different laboratories and diverse techniques were used to prepare libraries and sequence TCR repertoires, to increase sequencing depth and limit assay-specific biases. Each donor's leukapheresis produced roughly between roughly 0.85 and 10 billion PBMCs. The research as a whole found: Only blood was sampled, and tissue TCR repertoires likely differ from those in blood. Pairwise subsampling led to the expectation that sequencing depth would affect the degree of clonotype sharing among donors. Estimated clonotype richness was generally larger for naive than for memory subsets. The small number of donors limited the genetic and exposure-history diversity represented. Rarefaction of sorted-subset datasets indicated incomplete sequencing despite the large sequencing depth. Compared with non-shared clonotypes, the clonotypes found in all four sorted-subset donors had higher generation probabilities. Across a handful of donors, roughly 5.1% of naive CD4, approximately 3.6% of naive CD8, around 2.5% of memory CD4, and 0.4% of memory CD8 clonotypes were shared.

The CDR3, from cysteine to phenylalanine, totals 17 residues. Only CDR3 DNA remains: 51 bases, in frame from the first base. The germline V gene encodes CDR1 MNHEY and CDR2 SMNVEV (reference sequence). Here V drops 2 bases and J drops 3 bases, and the junction holds 9 bases not matched to any gene. Healthy HIV-negative adults with no recently reported acute infections or vaccinations were included as donors. Only Caucasian adults living in Nashville, Tennessee, USA were represented among the donors. CD4+ T cells were enriched by magnetic negative selection, after which naive cells were positively selected on CD45RA and the negative fraction was taken as the memory subset. Blood was obtained by leukapheresis, after which PBMCs were separated by Ficoll-Histopaque density gradient centrifugation and cryopreserved in liquid nitrogen vapor phase. Purity and quantity of every magnetically sorted T cell population were checked by analytical flow cytometry. Each sorted fraction had its genomic DNA isolated and then quantified by UV absorbance on a Nanodrop 2000c.

A word on this clone: What this receptor recognizes is not known. Base qualities are not provided; no much larger clone lies one nucleotide away.

Using the deep immunoSEQ assay, TCR CDR3 regions were amplified from genomic DNA by multiplex PCR. Genomic DNA extracted from each cell subset was distributed evenly over all wells of several immunoSEQ 96-well plates, and each plate served as one replicate. For sorted subsets, about 200 ng genomic DNA, equal to 25,000 to 35,000 T cell genomes, was loaded into each replicate PCR. Purified libraries were quantified with a Qubit 3.0 fluorometer, sized on a Bioanalyzer 2100, and re-quantified with the KAPA Library Quantification kit. A separate single-read 150-cycle Illumina NextSeq 550 flow cell was used to sequence each immunoSEQ 96-well plate. The authors processed their data as follows. Because only junctional sequences without quality scores were contained in the immunoSEQ output, filtering matching that applied to full-length reads could not be performed. Sequences were annotated with PyIR, a Python wrapper for IgBLAST v1.9, and V/J genes and CDR3 were assigned using IMGT germline references. Reads were filtered out if the reads had weak V/J assignments (E-value above 1e-6), no CDR3, stop codons, out-of-frame junctions, or ambiguous translated residues. A V3J clonotype was defined by an identical inferred V gene, J gene, and CDR3 amino acid sequence. Percentage overlap between repertoires was computed as shared unique clonotypes divided by the size of the smaller repertoire. Repertoire richness was assessed with RTK rarefaction, the Chao1 estimator, and Recon v2.1 estimates of unobserved clonotypes. Generation probabilities for all TCRbeta clonotypes obtained by the gDNA method from several donors were computed using OLGA. TCRdb holds this immuneACCESS table with in-frame rearrangements only. Some clones are missing; in checked studies, unresolved V genes explain under half, and the rest has no known cause. V, J and clone size reflect that table, while D and trimming were determined from the DNA. In this sample the table shows more than 1.2 million clones, roughly 98.5% of which occur a single time. In total, the top ten clones hold about 0.34% of the sample.

This TCR came from a man under 40 in good health. Sequencing was performed on naive CD4+ T cells sorted from blood. The meaning of the sample's cell subset or site label: CD45RA+ positively selected. This chain is built from TRBV27 and TRBJ2-2, and TRBD1 aligns with 7 junction nucleotides. At the DNA level, the sequence is TGTGCCAGCAGTTTAGTCGAGGGGGCGCGGTACACCGGGGAGCTGTTTTTT. This is translated as CASSLVEGARYTGELFF.